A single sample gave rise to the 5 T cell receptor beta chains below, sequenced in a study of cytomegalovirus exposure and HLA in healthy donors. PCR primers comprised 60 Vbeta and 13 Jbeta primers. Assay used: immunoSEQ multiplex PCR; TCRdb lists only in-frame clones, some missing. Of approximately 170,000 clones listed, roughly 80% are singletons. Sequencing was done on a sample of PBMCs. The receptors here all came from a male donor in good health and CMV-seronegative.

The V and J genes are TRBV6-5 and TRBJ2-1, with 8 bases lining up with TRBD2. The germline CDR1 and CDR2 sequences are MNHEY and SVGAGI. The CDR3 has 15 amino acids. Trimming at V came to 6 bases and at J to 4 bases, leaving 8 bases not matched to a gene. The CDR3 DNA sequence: TGTGCCAGCAGATTAAGCGGGGGTTCGTACAATGAGCAGTTCTTC. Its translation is CASRLSGGSYNEQFF.

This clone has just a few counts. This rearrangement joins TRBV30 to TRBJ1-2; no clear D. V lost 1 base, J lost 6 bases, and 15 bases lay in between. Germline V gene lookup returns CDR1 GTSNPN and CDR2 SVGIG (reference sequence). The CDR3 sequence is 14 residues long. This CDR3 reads CAWSAFSRIDGYTF. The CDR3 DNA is TGTGCCTGGAGTGCCTTTAGTCGTATTGATGGCTACACCTTC.

The CDR3 region has the DNA TGTGCCAGCAGCGGCGGCGGGGATCAAGGACCCCTCCACTTT. It is translated as CASSGGGDQGPLHF. The chain employs TRBV9 and TRBJ1-6, with unresolved D. The CDR3 is 14 residues long. Germline V CDR1 and CDR2: SGDLS, YYNGEE. V was cut by 3 bases and J by 12 bases, with 16 bases left in between.

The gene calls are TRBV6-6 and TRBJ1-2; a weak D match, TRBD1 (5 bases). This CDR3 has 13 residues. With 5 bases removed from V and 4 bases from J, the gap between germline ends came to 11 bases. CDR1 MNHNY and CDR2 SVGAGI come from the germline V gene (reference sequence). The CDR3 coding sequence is TGTGCCAGCAGTGCGGAGCAGGGCTATGGCTACACCTTC. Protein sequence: CASSAEQGYGYTF.

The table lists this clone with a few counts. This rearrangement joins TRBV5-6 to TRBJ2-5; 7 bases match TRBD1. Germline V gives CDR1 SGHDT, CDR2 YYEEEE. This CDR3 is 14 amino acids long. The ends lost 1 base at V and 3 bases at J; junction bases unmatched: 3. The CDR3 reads CASSLTGAKETQYF. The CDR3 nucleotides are TGTGCCAGCAGCTTGACAGGGGCAAAAGAGACCCAGTACTTC.